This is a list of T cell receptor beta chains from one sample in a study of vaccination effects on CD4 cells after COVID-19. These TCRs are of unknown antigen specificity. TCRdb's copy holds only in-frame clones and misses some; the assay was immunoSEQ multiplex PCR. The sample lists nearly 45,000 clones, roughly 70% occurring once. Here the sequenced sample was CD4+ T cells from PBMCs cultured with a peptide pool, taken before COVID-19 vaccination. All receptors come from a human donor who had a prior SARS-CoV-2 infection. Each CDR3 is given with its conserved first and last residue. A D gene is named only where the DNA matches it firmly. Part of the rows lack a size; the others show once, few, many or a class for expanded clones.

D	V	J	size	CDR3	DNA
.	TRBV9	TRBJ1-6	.	CASSSGGSSYNSPLHF	TGTGCCAGCAGCTCGGGGGGGAGCTCCTATAATTCACCCCTCCACTTT
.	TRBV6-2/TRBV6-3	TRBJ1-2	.	CASSFLGPGYTF	TGTGCCAGCAGTTTCCTGGGGCCTGGCTACACCTTC
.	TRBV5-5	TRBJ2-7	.	CASIARWGDAYEQYF	TGTGCCAGCATCGCCCGGTGGGGGGACGCCTACGAGCAGTACTTC
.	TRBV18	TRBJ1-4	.	CASSKGQDEKLFF	TGTGCCAGTTCGAAGGGGCAGGATGAAAAACTGTTTTTT
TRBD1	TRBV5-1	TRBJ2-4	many	CASSLQGTKNIQYF	TGCGCCAGCAGCTTACAGGGGACCAAAAACATTCAGTACTTC
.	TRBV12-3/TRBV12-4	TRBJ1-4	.	CASSIQGNEKLFF	TGTGCCAGCAGTATACAGGGTAATGAAAAACTGTTTTTT
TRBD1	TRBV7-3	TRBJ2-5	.	CASSPTTGFGETQYF	TGTGCCAGCAGCCCAACGACAGGGTTCGGAGAGACCCAGTACTTC
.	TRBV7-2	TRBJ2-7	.	CASSLGNEQYF	TGTGCCAGCAGCTTAGGGAATGAGCAGTACTTC
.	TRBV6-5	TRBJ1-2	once	CANQGHLYGYTF	TGTGCCAATCAAGGACACTTATATGGCTACACCTTC
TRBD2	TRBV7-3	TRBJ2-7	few	CASSLTGGAGGYEQYF	TGTGCCAGCAGCTTAACAGGGGGAGCGGGAGGCTACGAGCAGTACTTC
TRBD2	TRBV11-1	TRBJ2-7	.	CASSRDYSYEQYF	TGTGCCAGCAGCCGGGACTACTCCTACGAGCAGTACTTC
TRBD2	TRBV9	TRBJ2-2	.	CASSPRGGRADTGELFF	TGTGCCAGCAGCCCCAGGGGCGGGAGGGCCGACACCGGGGAGCTGTTTTTT
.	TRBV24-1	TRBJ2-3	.	CATSHVATDTQYF	TGTGCCACCAGCCATGTGGCCACAGATACGCAGTATTTT
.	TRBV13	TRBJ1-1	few	CASSLGVVNTEAFF	TGTGCCAGCAGCTTAGGTGTCGTGAACACTGAAGCTTTCTTT
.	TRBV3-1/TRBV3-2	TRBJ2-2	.	CASSQVPGSGTGELFF	TGTGCCAGCAGCCAAGTTCCGGGGTCGGGCACCGGGGAGCTGTTTTTT
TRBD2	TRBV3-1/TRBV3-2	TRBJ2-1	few	CASSRGLAGNNEQFF	TGTGCCAGCAGCCGGGGACTAGCGGGAAACAATGAGCAGTTCTTC
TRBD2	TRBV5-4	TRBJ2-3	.	CASSHRRLADTDTQYF	TGTGCCAGCAGCCACCGGAGACTAGCGGACACAGATACGCAGTATTTT
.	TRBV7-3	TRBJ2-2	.	CASSLNWLSGELFF	TGTGCCAGCAGCTTAAACTGGTTGAGCGGGGAGCTGTTTTTT
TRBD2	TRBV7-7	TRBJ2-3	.	CASSPHHTTSGYTDTQYF	TGTGCTAGCAGCCCGCACCACACGACTAGCGGTTACACAGATACGCAGTATTTT
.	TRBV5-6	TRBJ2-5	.	CASSPGRRFAQYF	TGTGCCAGCAGCCCCGGACGGAGGTTCGCCCAGTACTTC
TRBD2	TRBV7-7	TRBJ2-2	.	CASSFRLAESENTGELFF	TGTGCTAGCAGCTTTCGGCTAGCGGAGTCGGAAAACACCGGGGAGCTGTTTTTT
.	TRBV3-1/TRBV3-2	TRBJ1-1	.	CASSSPITGQVAFF	TGTGCCAGCAGCTCACCAATCACAGGGCAAGTTGCTTTCTTT
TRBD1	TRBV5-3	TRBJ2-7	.	CARSLVWTGVYEQYF	TGTGCCAGAAGCTTGGTCTGGACAGGGGTCTACGAGCAGTACTTC
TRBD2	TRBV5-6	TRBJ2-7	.	CASSLPGLGYEQYF	TGTGCCAGCAGCCTCCCGGGACTAGGATACGAGCAGTACTTC
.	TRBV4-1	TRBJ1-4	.	CASSQGVQTNEKLFF	TGCGCCAGCAGCCAAGGAGTTCAAACTAATGAAAAACTGTTTTTT
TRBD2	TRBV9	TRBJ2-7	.	CASSVASGSFYEQYF	TGTGCCAGCAGCGTAGCTAGCGGTTCTTTCTACGAGCAGTACTTC
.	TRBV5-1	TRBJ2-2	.	CASSLRVRGSTGELFF	TGCGCCAGCAGCTTGAGAGTACGCGGGTCCACCGGGGAGCTGTTTTTT
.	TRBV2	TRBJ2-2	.	CASSWDQENTGELFF	TGTGCCAGCAGTTGGGACCAGGAGAACACCGGGGAGCTGTTTTTT
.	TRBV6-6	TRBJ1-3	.	CASSLGGGMSNTIYF	TGTGCCAGCAGCCTGGGAGGGGGAATGTCAAACACCATATATTTT
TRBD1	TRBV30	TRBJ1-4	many	CAQARQGRVEKLFF	TGTGCGCAAGCAAGACAGGGACGGGTCGAAAAACTGTTTTTT
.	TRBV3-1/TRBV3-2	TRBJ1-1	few	CASSQAGRNTEAFF	TGTGCCAGCAGCCAAGCCGGCCGGAACACTGAAGCTTTCTTT
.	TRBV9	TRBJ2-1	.	CASSVEPTVNYNEQFF	TGTGCCAGCAGCGTAGAGCCGACAGTTAACTACAATGAGCAGTTCTTC
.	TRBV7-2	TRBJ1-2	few	CASSLTLSWGGYTF	TGTGCCAGCAGCCTAACCCTCTCGTGGGGTGGCTACACCTTC
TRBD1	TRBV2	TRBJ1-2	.	CASRPGGRGYTF	TGTGCCAGCAGACCAGGGGGTCGAGGCTACACCTTC
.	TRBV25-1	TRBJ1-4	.	CASSEFRVDQGEKLFF	TGTGCCAGCAGTGAATTTCGGGTTGATCAGGGTGAAAAACTGTTTTTT
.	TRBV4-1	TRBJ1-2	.	CASSQDPATGPEVGYTF	TGCGCCAGCAGCCAAGACCCCGCAACAGGGCCTGAGGTTGGCTACACCTTC
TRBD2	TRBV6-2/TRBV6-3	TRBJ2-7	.	CASSKTNSGRASLYPEQYF	TGTGCCAGCAGCAAGACAAATAGCGGGAGGGCCTCACTATATCCCGAGCAGTACTTC
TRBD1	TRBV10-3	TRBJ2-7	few	CAIRVGQGALGTYEQYF	TGTGCCATCAGAGTGGGACAGGGGGCCCTCGGGACCTACGAGCAGTACTTC
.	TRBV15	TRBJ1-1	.	CATSRVLARGNTEAFF	TGTGCCACCAGCAGAGTGTTAGCCAGGGGGAACACTGAAGCTTTCTTT